A single T cell receptor (beta chain) is shown here with its context. No antigen is known for it. PCR was performed using 60 Vbeta and 13 Jbeta primers. Sequenced by immunoSEQ multiplex PCR; TCRdb stores in-frame clones only, minus some. This sample has about 150,000 clones; about 76% occur once, and the top ten carry approximately 8%. Germline lookup yields CDR1 MGHDK and CDR2 SYGVNS. This CDR3 is 15 amino acids long. Losses at the gene ends were 4 bases for V and 6 bases for J; bases not matched to a gene: 6. The data stem from a study of cytomegalovirus exposure and HLA in healthy donors. As for the study in general: Counted in an early data release were approximately 85 million unique TCRs from HLA-typed donors. Among the approximately 400 donors who were genotyped, approximately 84% fell in the genetic ancestry cluster that is associated with self-reported Caucasian donors. Broader study findings: The majority of CMV-associated TCR beta chains were reported as apparently HLA-restricted in a later analysis.

This TCR was sampled from a man younger than 45 in good health and CMV-seropositive. The material sequenced was PBMCs. The chain couples TRBV25-1 to TRBJ1-6, with TRBD1 matching over 7 bases. The CDR3 spells CASSARDSSNSPLHF. The CDR3 DNA reads TGTGCCAGCAGTGCGCGGGACAGCAGTAATTCACCCCTCCACTTT.